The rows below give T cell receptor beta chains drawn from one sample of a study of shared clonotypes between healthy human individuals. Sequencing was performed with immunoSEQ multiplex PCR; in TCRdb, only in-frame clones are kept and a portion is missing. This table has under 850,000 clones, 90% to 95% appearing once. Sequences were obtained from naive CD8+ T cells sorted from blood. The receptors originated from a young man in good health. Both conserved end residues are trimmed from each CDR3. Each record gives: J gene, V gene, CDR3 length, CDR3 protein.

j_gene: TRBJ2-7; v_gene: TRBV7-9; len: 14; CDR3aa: ASSLNGGRVAYEQY
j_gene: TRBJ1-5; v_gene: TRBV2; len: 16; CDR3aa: ASSGDRGEGYSNQPQH
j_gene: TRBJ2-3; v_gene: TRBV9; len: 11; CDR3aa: ASSGRGADTQY
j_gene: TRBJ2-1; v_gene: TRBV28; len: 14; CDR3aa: ASSSGTSGTYNEQF
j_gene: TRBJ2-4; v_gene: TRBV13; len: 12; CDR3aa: ASSLGGGRNIQY
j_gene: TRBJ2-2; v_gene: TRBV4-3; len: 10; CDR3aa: ASSLNTGELF
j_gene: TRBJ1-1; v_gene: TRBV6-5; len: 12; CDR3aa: ASSPSGENTEAF
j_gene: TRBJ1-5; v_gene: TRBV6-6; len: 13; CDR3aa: ASSPNTGISEPQH
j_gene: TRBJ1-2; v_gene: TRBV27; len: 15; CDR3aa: ASSSIWGQGVNYGYT
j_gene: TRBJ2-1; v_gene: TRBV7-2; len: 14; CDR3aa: ASSPRGGTGYNEQF
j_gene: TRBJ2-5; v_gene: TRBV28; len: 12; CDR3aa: ASSPDRGQETQY
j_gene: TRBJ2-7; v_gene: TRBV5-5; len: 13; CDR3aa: ASSLLGPRPDEQY
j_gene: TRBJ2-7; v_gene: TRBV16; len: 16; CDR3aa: ASSQSKGQGAFPYEQY
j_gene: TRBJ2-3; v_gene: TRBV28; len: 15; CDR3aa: ASSFWTAGEGTDTQY
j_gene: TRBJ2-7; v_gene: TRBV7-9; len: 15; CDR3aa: ASSSRTVEGARYEQY
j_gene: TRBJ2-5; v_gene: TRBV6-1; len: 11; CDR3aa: ASTEGLQETQY
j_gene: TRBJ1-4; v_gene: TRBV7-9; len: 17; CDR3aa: ASSLFSTRLGQENEKLF
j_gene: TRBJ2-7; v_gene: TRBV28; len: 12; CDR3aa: ASSFGQDAYEQY
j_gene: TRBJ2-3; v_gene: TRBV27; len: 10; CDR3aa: ASSLQGDTQY
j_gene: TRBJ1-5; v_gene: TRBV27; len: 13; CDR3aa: ASSLSHSGTQPQH
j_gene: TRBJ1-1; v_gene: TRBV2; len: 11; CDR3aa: ASSPRGDTEAF
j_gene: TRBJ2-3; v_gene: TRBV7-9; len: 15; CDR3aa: ASSSRTGLSSTDTQY
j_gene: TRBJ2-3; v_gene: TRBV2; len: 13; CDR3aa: ASGTSGASTDTQY
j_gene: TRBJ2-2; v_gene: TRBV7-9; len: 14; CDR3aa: ASSHRLAVKAGELF
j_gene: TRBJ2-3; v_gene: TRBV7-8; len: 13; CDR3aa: ASSLGLASTDTQY
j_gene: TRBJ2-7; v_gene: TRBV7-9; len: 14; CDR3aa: ASSSEDRGSSYEQY
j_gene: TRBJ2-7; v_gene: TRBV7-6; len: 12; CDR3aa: ASSLAGVSYEQY
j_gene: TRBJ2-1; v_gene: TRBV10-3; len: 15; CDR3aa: AISDKLAGGPDNEQF
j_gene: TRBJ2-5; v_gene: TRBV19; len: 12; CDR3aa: ASRDRGIQETQY
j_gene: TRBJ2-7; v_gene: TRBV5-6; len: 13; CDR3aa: ASSSWDREVYEQY
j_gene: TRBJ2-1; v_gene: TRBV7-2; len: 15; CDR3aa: ASSLHSGTGPYNEQF
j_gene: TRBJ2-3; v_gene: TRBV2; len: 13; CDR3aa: ARHLRGRGADTQY
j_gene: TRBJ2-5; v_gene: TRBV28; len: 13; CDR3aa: ASSSGQGARETQY
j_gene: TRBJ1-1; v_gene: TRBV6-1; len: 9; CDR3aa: ASFYGVEAF
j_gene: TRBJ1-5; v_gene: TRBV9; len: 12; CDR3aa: ASSAGTGDQPQH
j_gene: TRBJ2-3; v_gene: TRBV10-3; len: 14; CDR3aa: AISEEQGWGTDTQY
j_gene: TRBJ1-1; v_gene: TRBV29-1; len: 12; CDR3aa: SVEMFGRNTEAF